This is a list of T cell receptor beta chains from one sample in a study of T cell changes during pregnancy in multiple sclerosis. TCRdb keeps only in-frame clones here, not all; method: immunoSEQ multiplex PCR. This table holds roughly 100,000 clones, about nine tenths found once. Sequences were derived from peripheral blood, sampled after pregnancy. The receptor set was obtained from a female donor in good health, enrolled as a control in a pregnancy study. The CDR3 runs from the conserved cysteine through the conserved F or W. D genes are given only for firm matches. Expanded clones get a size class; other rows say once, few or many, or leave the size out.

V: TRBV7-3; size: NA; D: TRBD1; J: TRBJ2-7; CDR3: CASSSNPGGPPYF; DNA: TGTGCCAGCAGCTCGAATCCAGGGGGCCCTCCCTACTTC
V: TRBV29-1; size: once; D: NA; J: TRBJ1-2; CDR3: CSVAPKLVGGATGYTF; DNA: TGCAGCGTTGCCCCAAAATTGGTCGGGGGAGCGACTGGCTACACCTTC
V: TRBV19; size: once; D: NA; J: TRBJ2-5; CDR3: CASSNVGAQGETQYF; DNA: TGTGCCAGTAGTAACGTGGGGGCGCAGGGGGAGACCCAGTACTTC
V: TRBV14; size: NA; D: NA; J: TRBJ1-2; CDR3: CASSPEARHRARGYTF; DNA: TGTGCCAGCAGCCCTGAGGCAAGACACAGGGCCCGTGGCTACACCTTC
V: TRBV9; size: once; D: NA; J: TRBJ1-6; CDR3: CASSDGTFYSPLHF; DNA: TGTGCCAGCAGCGACGGGACATTCTATTCACCCCTCCACTTT
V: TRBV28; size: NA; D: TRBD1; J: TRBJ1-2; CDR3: CASGQGANGYTF; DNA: TGTGCCAGCGGACAGGGGGCTAATGGCTACACCTTC
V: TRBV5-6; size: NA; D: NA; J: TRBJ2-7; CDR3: CASSLEHSQNSYEQYF; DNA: TGTGCCAGCAGCTTGGAGCACAGCCAAAACTCCTACGAGCAGTACTTC
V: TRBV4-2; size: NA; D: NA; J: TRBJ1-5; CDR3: CASNSWQESNQPQHF; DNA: TGTGCCAGCAACAGTTGGCAGGAAAGCAATCAGCCCCAGCATTTT
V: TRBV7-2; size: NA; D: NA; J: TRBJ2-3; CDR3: CASSEGLLTQYF; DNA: TGTGCCAGCAGCGAGGGACTCCTTACGCAGTATTTT
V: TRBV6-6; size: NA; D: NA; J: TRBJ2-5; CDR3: CASGKREETQYF; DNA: TGTGCCTCGGGGAAAAGGGAAGAGACCCAGTACTTC